Below are 29 T cell receptor beta chains sequenced from a single sample in a study of T cell responses to AZD1222 COVID-19 vaccine. The data were produced by immunoSEQ multiplex PCR, yet TCRdb's version contains in-frame clones alone and is incomplete. The repertoire includes around 190,000 clones, 94% of them detected once, and around 1.5% sits in the top ten. Material: peripheral blood, obtained 28 days after the second AZD1222 dose. These receptor sequences come from an adult who received the AZD1222 COVID-19 vaccine.

V gene TRBV7-9 combines with J gene TRBJ1-6; D is undetermined. The germline CDR1 and CDR2 sequences are SEHNR and FQNEAQ (reference sequence). The CDR3 spans 14 residues. The V end was cut by 4 bases, the J end by 7 bases, with 11 bases between. The CDR3 protein is CASSSGIRNSPLHF. In DNA form, the CDR3 reads TGTGCCAGCAGCTCGGGAATACGGAATTCACCCCTCCACTTT.

The J gene is TRBJ2-3, the V gene TRBV15; D is possibly TRBD1 (6 bases). The ends were cut back, 0 bases at V and 1 base at J, with 11 bases in the middle. In germline, CDR1 is LNHNV, CDR2 YYDKDF (reference sequence). The CDR3 loop spans 16 amino acids. Written as DNA, the CDR3 is TGTGCCACCAGCAGAGATCCAGGGGCCCGCACAGATACGCAGTATTTT. As protein: CATSRDPGARTDTQYF. The full variable domain, its missing parts supplied by reference TRBV15 and TRBJ2-3, is DAMVIQNPRYQVTQFGKPVTLSCSQTLNHNVMYWYQQKSSQAPKLLFHYYDKDFNNEADTPDNFQSRRPNTSFCFLDIRSPGLGDTAMYLCATSRDPGARTDTQYFGPGTRLTVL.

V usage is TRBV6-2 or TRBV6-3 and J usage is TRBJ1-1, with 7 bases identical to TRBD1. V shed 4 bases, J shed 0 bases, and the junction held 5 bases outside the gene matches. CDR1 is MNHEY, CDR2 SVGEGT, per germline. The CDR3 consists of 15 residues. CDR3 region: CASSSLGQMNTEAFF. The CDR3, as DNA: TGTGCCAGCAGTTCCTTGGGACAGATGAACACTGAAGCTTTCTTT.

The chain has TRBV2 and TRBJ2-1; unclear D gene. In germline, CDR1 is SNHLY, CDR2 FYNNEI. The CDR3 spans 14 residues. V was trimmed by 3 bases and J by 0 bases, leaving 6 bases between them. This CDR3 reads CASSDWSSYNEQFF. Written as DNA, the CDR3 is TGTGCCAGCAGTGACTGGAGCTCCTACAATGAGCAGTTCTTC.

This clone was observed once. The chain combines TRBV3-1 (or the pseudogene TRBV3-2) with TRBJ2-4, with 7 bases that match TRBD2. After removal of 0 bases from V and 11 bases from J, the junction contained 10 bases not matched to a gene. The CDR3 runs 15 residues. Germline V CDR1 and CDR2: LGHDT, YNNKEL (reference sequence). CDR3 loop: CASSQDGSGSSLQYF. The CDR3 bases are TGTGCCAGCAGCCAAGACGGTAGCGGGTCTTCCCTTCAGTACTTC.

The chain joins TRBV5-1 to TRBJ2-1; TRBD2 might be the D (7 bases). The germline V and J ends were trimmed by 0 bases and 7 bases, with 14 bases remaining between them. The germline V gene has CDR1 SGHRS and CDR2 YFSETQ. This CDR3 spans 15 amino acids. The CDR3 bases are TGCGCCAGCAGCTTGGCCGAGGGGGGGCAGAATGAGCAGTTCTTC. Translated: CASSLAEGGQNEQFF.

The chain is built from TRBV5-1 and TRBJ2-7; 7 nucleotides align to TRBD2. The CDR3 has 16 amino acids. Germline V gene data show CDR1 as SGHRS and CDR2 as YFSETQ. After removal of 3 bases from V and 0 bases from J, the junction contained 9 bases not matched to a gene. The CDR3 is CASSWGGAQSSYEQYF. CDR3 DNA sequence: TGCGCCAGCAGCTGGGGGGGAGCCCAGAGCTCCTACGAGCAGTACTTC.

The chain recombines TRBV24-1 with TRBJ1-1, with unresolved D. V was shortened by 4 bases and J by 7 bases, with 12 bases between the two germline ends. The CDR3 loop spans 13 amino acids. The germline CDR1 and CDR2 sequences are KGHDR and SFDVKD. In nucleotides, the CDR3 is TGTGCCACCAGTGAACCTGGACGGGTTGAAGCTTTCTTT. Translation gives CATSEPGRVEAFF.

The genes are TRBV25-1 and TRBJ1-1, with no clear D. V gave up 1 base and J gave up 1 base, with 7 bases separating them. CDR3 length equals 14 residues. The germline V gene encodes CDR1 MGHDK and CDR2 SYGVNS. The CDR3, as DNA: TGTGCCAGCAGTGAATTCGGAGGGAACACTGAAGCTTTCTTT. Translation: CASSEFGGNTEAFF.

This chain uses TRBV27 with TRBJ2-2; TRBD2 matches at 9 bases. Germline V gene data show CDR1 as MNHEY and CDR2 as SMNVEV (reference sequence). V dropped 1 base and J dropped 0; count of bases not matched to a gene: 3. There are 17 residues in the CDR3. DNA of the CDR3: TGTGCCAGCAGTTTATACCCTAGCGGGACGAACACCGGGGAGCTGTTTTTT. Protein sequence: CASSLYPSGTNTGELFF.

This rearrangement joins TRBV11-2 to TRBJ2-7; 14 bases are shared with TRBD2. This CDR3 comprises 19 residues. From germline, CDR1 is SGHAT and CDR2 FQNNGV. Trimming took 4 bases from V and 4 from J; bases not matched to a gene: 15. The CDR3 DNA reads TGTGCCAGCAGCTCCCCGGAACTAGGACTAGCGGGAGGTTTTTACGAGCAGTACTTC. Its translation is CASSSPELGLAGGFYEQYF.

V gene TRBV13 combines with J gene TRBJ2-5, with 9 bases identical to TRBD1. Trimming at V came to 8 bases and at J to 3 bases, leaving 7 bases not matched to a gene. CDR1 PRHDT and CDR2 FYEKMQ come from the germline V gene (reference sequence). This CDR3 contains 14 residues. As DNA, the CDR3 is TGTGCCAGCGCCCGGGACAGGGCCGAAGAGACCCAGTACTTC. Protein product: CASARDRAEETQYF.

This chain joins TRBV7-2 and TRBJ2-7; D gene unclear. Germline V gene data show CDR1 as SGHTA and CDR2 as FQGNSA. The CDR3 has 15 amino acids. V lost 2 bases and J 2 bases, leaving 13 bases between the germline ends. The CDR3, as DNA: TGTGCCAGCAGCTTAATGTCAGATCCCACCTACGAGCAGTACTTC. Amino acid sequence: CASSLMSDPTYEQYF. Full variable domain (outside the CDR3, taken from reference TRBV7-2 and TRBJ2-7): GAGVSQSPSNKVTEKGKDVELRCDPISGHTALYWYRQSLGQGLEFLIYFQGNSAPDKSGLPSDRFSAERTGGSVSTLTIQRTQQEDSAVYLCASSLMSDPTYEQYFGPGTRLTVT.

This chain joins TRBV28 and TRBJ1-5; D may be TRBD1 (5 bases). Trimming pared 4 bases from V and 11 bases from J, leaving 15 bases between. This CDR3 is built from 13 residues. From germline, CDR1 is MDHEN and CDR2 SYDVKM. The CDR3 coding sequence is TGTGCCAGCAGTTCGGGGCCGATAGGGGCCCAGCATTTT. Its translation: CASSSGPIGAQHF.

The gene calls are TRBV10-2 and TRBJ2-7, with D uncertain. CDR3 size: 13 residues. V was clipped by 4 bases and J by 3 bases, with 10 bases between them. Germline assignment: CDR1 WSHSY and CDR2 SAAADI. The CDR3 bases are TGCGCCAGCAGTGTAAACGGCTACTACGAGCAGTACTTC. This sequence encodes CASSVNGYYEQYF.

The chain combines TRBV7-2 with TRBJ1-1, with TRBD1 matching 8 bases. Trimming cost V 6 bases and J 7 bases; bases outside gene matches: 4. This CDR3 comprises 12 residues. Germline CDR1 is SGHTA and CDR2 is FQGNSA. Here the CDR3 reads CASRQDRDEAFF. The CDR3 nucleotides read TGTGCCAGCAGGCAGGACAGGGATGAAGCTTTCTTT.

The CDR3 reads CASREDANYGYTF. Here the CDR3 DNA reads TGTGCCAGCCGAGAGGATGCTAACTATGGCTACACCTTC. The chain links TRBV6-5 to TRBJ1-2; D gene ambiguous. The CDR3 extends over 13 amino acids. The ends were cut back, 8 bases at V and 0 bases at J, with 10 bases in the middle. Germline V gene sequence: CDR1 MNHEY, CDR2 SVGAGI.

This clone was seen a single time. CDR3 sequence: CATSDFRGGRCQPQHF. DNA for the CDR3: TGTGCCACCAGTGATTTTCGGGGGGGGCGGTGCCAGCCCCAGCATTTT. This chain uses TRBV24-1 with TRBJ1-5; a weak D match, TRBD1 (6 bases). Trimming left V 1 base short and J 7 bases short, with 16 bases between. The CDR3 runs 16 residues. Germline CDR1 is KGHDR and CDR2 is SFDVKD.

The chain links TRBV3-1 (or the pseudogene TRBV3-2) to TRBJ1-2, with D uncertain. V gave up 6 bases and J gave up 2 bases, with 16 bases separating them. CDR3 length: 15 residues. Germline V gene data show CDR1 as LGHDT and CDR2 as YNNKEL (reference sequence). The CDR3 here is CASSPGSHENYGYTF. The CDR3, as DNA: TGTGCCAGCAGTCCGGGGTCTCACGAGAACTATGGCTACACCTTC.

This chain links TRBV6-5 with TRBJ1-2; D might be TRBD1 (5 bases). The CDR3 has 13 amino acids. Germline V gives CDR1 MNHEY, CDR2 SVGAGI. V was clipped by 11 bases and J by 3 bases, with 16 bases between them. CDR3 nucleotide sequence: TGTGCCCTAACATGGGGGTTCGACTATGGCTACACCTTC. Encoded protein: CALTWGFDYGYTF.

The table lists this clone with a count of one. This chain joins TRBV30 and TRBJ2-1; 7 bases align to TRBD2. CDR1 and CDR2 (germline): GTSNPN, SVGIG (reference sequence). The CDR3 runs to 14 residues. V shed 3 bases, J shed 8 bases, and the junction held 10 bases outside the gene matches. CDR3 bases: TGTGCCTGGAGCCGAGCGGGACCGACCGATGAGCAGTTCTTC. This sequence encodes CAWSRAGPTDEQFF. The complete variable domain, with remaining parts taken from reference TRBV30 and TRBJ2-1, reads SQTIHQWPATLVQPVGSPLSLECTVEGTSNPNLYWYRQAAGRGLQLLFYSVGIGQISSEVPQNLSASRPQDRQFILSSKKLLLSDSGFYLCAWSRAGPTDEQFFGPGTRLTVL.

This chain joins TRBV7-9 and TRBJ1-2; 8 bases are shared with TRBD1. J lost 7 bases, V lost 1 base, and 11 bases had no gene match. This CDR3 spans 16 amino acids. CDR1 and CDR2 (germline): SEHNR, FQNEAQ (reference sequence). The CDR3 region is CASSLEAESQGAGYTF. CDR3 in DNA: TGTGCCAGCAGCTTAGAAGCGGAGAGTCAGGGGGCTGGCTACACCTTC.

CDR3 amino acids: CASSYRSGGDTDTQYF. The CDR3 nucleotides read TGTGCCAGCAGCTACCGTAGCGGGGGAGACACAGATACGCAGTATTTT. The V and J genes are TRBV11-2 and TRBJ2-3; TRBD2 matches 9 bases. CDR1 SGHAT and CDR2 FQNNGV come from the germline V gene. V lost 4 bases, J lost 2 bases, and 7 bases stayed unmatched. The CDR3 runs 16 residues.

This clone was observed a few times. The rearrangement uses TRBV5-1 and TRBJ1-3, with D tentatively TRBD1 (6 bases). V was pared by 0 bases and J by 4 bases, with 11 bases between. The CDR3 loop spans 15 amino acids. Germline-derived CDR1 and CDR2 are SGHRS and YFSETQ. The DNA for the CDR3 is TGCGCCAGCAGCTTGGTACAGGGTTCCGGAAACACCATATATTTT. Translation gives CASSLVQGSGNTIYF.

This chain links TRBV19 with TRBJ2-1, with D perhaps assigned TRBD1 or TRBD2 (5 bases each). Germline assignment: CDR1 LNHDA and CDR2 SQIVND (reference sequence). The CDR3 sequence is 13 residues long. Trimming took 3 bases from V and 7 from J, leaving 10 bases between them. CDR3 sequence reads: CASSIGAGNEQFF. The CDR3 DNA is TGTGCCAGTAGTATCGGGGCCGGTAATGAGCAGTTCTTC. The full variable domain, with the rest looked up from reference TRBV19 and TRBJ2-1, is DGGITQSPKYLFRKEGQNVTLSCEQNLNHDAMYWYRQDPGQGLRLIYYSQIVNDFQKGDIAEGYSVSREKKESFPLTVTSAQKNPTAFYLCASSIGAGNEQFFGPGTRLTVL.

The chain uses TRBV6-1 and TRBJ1-4, with 10 nucleotides matching TRBD1. The CDR3 covers 17 residues. The germline V gene has CDR1 MNHNS and CDR2 SASEGT. V lost 3 bases and J lost 0; bases outside the gene matches: 4. For the CDR3, the DNA is TGTGCCAGCAGTGATTCGGGACAGGGGCCAACTAATGAAAAACTGTTTTTT. It translates to CASSDSGQGPTNEKLFF.

The gene calls are TRBV5-1 and TRBJ1-1; no definite D call. The V and J ends lost 0 bases and 8 bases respectively, with 11 bases between them. The CDR3 spans 13 residues. CDR1 and CDR2 (germline): SGHRS, YFSETQ. The DNA for the CDR3 is TGCGCCAGCAGCTTGGACAGCCTCGACGAAGCTTTCTTT. It translates to CASSLDSLDEAFF.

The J gene is TRBJ1-6, the V gene TRBV5-4; D uncertain. The germline V and J ends were trimmed by 4 bases and 8 bases, with 7 bases remaining between them. This CDR3 contains 12 residues. CDR1 is SGHNT and CDR2 is YYREEE in the germline V gene (reference sequence). The CDR3 bases are TGTGCCAGCAGCCCCAGCGATTCACCCCTCCACTTT. As protein: CASSPSDSPLHF.

The chain employs TRBV15 and TRBJ2-3; D gene uncertain. The germline V gene has CDR1 LNHNV and CDR2 YYDKDF (reference sequence). With 5 bases removed from V and 6 bases from J, the gap between germline ends came to 12 bases. This CDR3 spans 13 amino acids. The CDR3 region has the DNA TGTGCCACCAGCCCCGAGCTTTCGGATACGCAGTATTTT. It is translated as CATSPELSDTQYF.